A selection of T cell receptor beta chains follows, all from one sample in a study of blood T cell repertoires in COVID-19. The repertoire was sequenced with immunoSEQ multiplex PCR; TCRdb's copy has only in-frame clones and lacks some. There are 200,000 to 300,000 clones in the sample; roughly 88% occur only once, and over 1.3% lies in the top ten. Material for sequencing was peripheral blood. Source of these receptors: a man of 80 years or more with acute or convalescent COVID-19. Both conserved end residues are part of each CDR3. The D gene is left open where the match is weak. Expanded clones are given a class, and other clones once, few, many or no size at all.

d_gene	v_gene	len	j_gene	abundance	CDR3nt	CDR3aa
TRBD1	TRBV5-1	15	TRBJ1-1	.	TGCGCCAGCACCCCGAGGGGACAGGTTGAGACTGAAGCTTTCTTT	CASTPRGQVETEAFF
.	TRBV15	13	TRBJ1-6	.	TGTGCCACCAGCAGAGATAATAATTCACCCCTCCACTTT	CATSRDNNSPLHF
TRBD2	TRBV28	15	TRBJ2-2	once	TGTGCCAGCAGTTTAGCACTAGCGGGAGCCGGGGAGCTGTTTTTT	CASSLALAGAGELFF
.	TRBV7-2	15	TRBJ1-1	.	TGTGCCAGCAGCCAAGGAGGGGCCTCGGGGACTGAAGCTTTCTTT	CASSQGGASGTEAFF
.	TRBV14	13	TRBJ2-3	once	TGTGCCAGCAGCTTTCAGGGGACAGATACGCAGTATTTT	CASSFQGTDTQYF
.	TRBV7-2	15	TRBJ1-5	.	TGTGCCAGCAGCCTAAACAGGGACCTAAATCAGCCCCAGCATTTT	CASSLNRDLNQPQHF
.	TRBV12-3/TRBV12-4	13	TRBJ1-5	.	TGTGCCAGCAGAGCTCGACCAGGTCAGCCCCAGCATTTT	CASRARPGQPQHF
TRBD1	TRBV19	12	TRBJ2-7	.	TGTGCCAGTACAGGGGGTCTCTACGAGCAGTACTTC	CASTGGLYEQYF
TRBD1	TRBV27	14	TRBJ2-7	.	TGTGCCAGTCGTAGTCCGGGACAGGGCCGCGAGCAGTACTTC	CASRSPGQGREQYF
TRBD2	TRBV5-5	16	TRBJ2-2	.	TGTGCCAGCAGTGTGACTAGCGGCCGAAACACCGGGGAGCTGTTTTTT	CASSVTSGRNTGELFF
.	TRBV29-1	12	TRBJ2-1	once	TGCAGCGGGAGGGTCTCCTACAATGAGCAGTTCTTC	CSGRVSYNEQFF
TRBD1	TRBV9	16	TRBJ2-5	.	TGTGCCAGCAGCGTGACAGGGGGGCAGTCGGGGGAGACCCAGTACTTC	CASSVTGGQSGETQYF
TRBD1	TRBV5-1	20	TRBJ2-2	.	TGCGCCAGCAGCTTGACAGGGGCTCGGCTAGTAAGGGATTCTACCGGGGAGCTGTTTTTT	CASSLTGARLVRDSTGELFF
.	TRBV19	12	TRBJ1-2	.	TGTGCCAGTAGTCTCCGGGACTATGGCTACACCTTC	CASSLRDYGYTF
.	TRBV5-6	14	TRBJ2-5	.	TGTGCCAGCAGCTTGCACGGGGTTAGAGAGACCCAGTACTTC	CASSLHGVRETQYF
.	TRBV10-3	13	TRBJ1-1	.	TGTGCCATCAGTGAGGGTTTTAACTCTGAAGCTTTCTTT	CAISEGFNSEAFF
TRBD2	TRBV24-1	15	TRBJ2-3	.	TGTGCCACCAGTGATTCAGCGGGGGGGCCAGATACGCAGTATTTT	CATSDSAGGPDTQYF
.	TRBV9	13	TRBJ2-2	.	TGTGCCAGCAGCGTAGGTAGCCCCGGGGAGCTGTTTTTT	CASSVGSPGELFF
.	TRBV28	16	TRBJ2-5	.	TGTGCCAGCAGTTCACTCAGGGGAGGGGAGCTCGAGACCCAGTACTTC	CASSSLRGGELETQYF
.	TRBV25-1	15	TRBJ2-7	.	TGTGCCAGCATCTATTCGGGGGAGAGCCCCTACGAGCAGTACTTC	CASIYSGESPYEQYF
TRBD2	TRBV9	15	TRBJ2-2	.	TGTGCCAGCAGTGCAAATAGCGGGGGCACCGGGGAGCTGTTTTTT	CASSANSGGTGELFF
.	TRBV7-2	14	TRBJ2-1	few	TGTGCCAGCAGCCGGGGACAACACTACAATGAGCAGTTCTTC	CASSRGQHYNEQFF
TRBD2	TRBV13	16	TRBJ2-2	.	TGTGCCAGCAGCCGGAGGACTAGCGGGAGAGTCGGGGAGCTGTTTTTT	CASSRRTSGRVGELFF
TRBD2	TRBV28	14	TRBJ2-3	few	TGTGCCAGCAGTTTAACTAGCGGTTCAGATACGCAGTATTTT	CASSLTSGSDTQYF
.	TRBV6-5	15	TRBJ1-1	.	TGTGCCAGCAGCGCTCGCCAGGGGACGAACACTGAAGCTTTCTTT	CASSARQGTNTEAFF
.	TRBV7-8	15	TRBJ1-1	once	TGTGCCAGCAGCTTACTTTTCGGAGTGAACACTGAAGCTTTCTTT	CASSLLFGVNTEAFF
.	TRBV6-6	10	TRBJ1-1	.	TGTGCCAGCAAGGACTTTGAAGCTTTCTTT	CASKDFEAFF
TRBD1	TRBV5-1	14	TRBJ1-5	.	TGCGCCAGCAGACCCGACAGGGACAATCAGCCCCAGCATTTT	CASRPDRDNQPQHF
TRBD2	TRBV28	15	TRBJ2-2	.	TGTGCCAGCAGAGCGACTAGCGTAGGCACCGGGGAGCTGTTTTTT	CASRATSVGTGELFF
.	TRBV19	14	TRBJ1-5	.	TGTGCCAGTAACAGGGTCTGGGGCAATCAGCCCCAGCATTTT	CASNRVWGNQPQHF
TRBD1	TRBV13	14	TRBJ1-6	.	TGTGCCAGCAGCTATTGGACAGGCAGATCGGAACTCCACTTT	CASSYWTGRSELHF
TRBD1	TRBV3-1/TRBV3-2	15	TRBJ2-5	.	TGTGCCAGCAGCCAAGAGTGGGACAGGGGTAAGACCCAGTACTTC	CASSQEWDRGKTQYF
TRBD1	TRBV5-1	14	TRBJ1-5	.	TGCGCCAGCAGCTTAGGGGGCTTGGATCAGCCCCAGCATTTT	CASSLGGLDQPQHF
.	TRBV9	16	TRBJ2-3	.	TGTGCCAGCAGCGTAGACGGGGGTTCGCCCGCAGATACGCAGTATTTT	CASSVDGGSPADTQYF
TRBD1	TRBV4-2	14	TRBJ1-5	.	TGTGCCAGCAGCCCTGGACAGGAGGATCAGCCCCAGCATTTT	CASSPGQEDQPQHF
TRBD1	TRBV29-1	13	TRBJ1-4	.	TGCAGCGTTACAGGGGCAGAGAATGAAAAACTGTTTTTT	CSVTGAENEKLFF
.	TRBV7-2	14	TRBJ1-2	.	TGTGCCAGCAGCTTAGGCCCAGGCAGCTATGGCTACACCTTC	CASSLGPGSYGYTF
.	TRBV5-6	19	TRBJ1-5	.	TGTGCCAGCAGCTTGGGTAGGGGCAGGGGATCCTATAGCAATCAGCCCCAGCATTTT	CASSLGRGRGSYSNQPQHF
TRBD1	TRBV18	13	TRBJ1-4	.	TGTGCCAGCACGAGGGACAGGAATGAAAAACTGTTTTTT	CASTRDRNEKLFF
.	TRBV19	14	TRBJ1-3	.	TGTGCCAGTAGTACGGCAGGGGTAGGAAACACCATATATTTT	CASSTAGVGNTIYF
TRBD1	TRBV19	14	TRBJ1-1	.	TGTGCCAGTAACCAACAGGGGATTAATACTGAAGCTTTCTTT	CASNQQGINTEAFF
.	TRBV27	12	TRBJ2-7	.	TGTGCCAGCAGTTCCCTGAGGAGCGAGCAGTACTTC	CASSSLRSEQYF
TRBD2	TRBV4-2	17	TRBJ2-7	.	TGTGCCAGCAGCCAAGTAAGGACTAGCGGGGGGGCCTCCGAGCAGTACTTC	CASSQVRTSGGASEQYF